This T cell receptor beta chain was documented in a study of blood T cells in healthy people across ages. Study observations and caveats: Older age coincided with a roughly linear decline in TCR beta diversity per million T cells.

Trimming cost V 3 bases and J 12 bases; bases outside gene matches: 11. The germline gives CDR1 ENHRY, CDR2 SYGVKD. The CDR3 length is 13 residues. Collection of approximately 9.3 milliliters of peripheral blood was performed for each donor. Notes on this clonotype: The antigen is undetermined.

Combining a sample-barcoded 5' primer with a J-beta primer mix, a second PCR ran for 7 to 11 cycles. A single record per CDR3 protein comes from TCRdb applying MiXCR to the 5' RACE reads. The sample contains about 640,000 distinct CDR3 sequences, around three fifths of which appear only once. The chain recombines TRBV10-3 with TRBJ2-7, with 7 bases lining up with TRBD1. The sequence was collected from a man aged 55 to 69 in good health. Material for sequencing was blood. The CDR3, as DNA: TGTGCCATCAGTGACGGTCCCGGACAGGCGGTGTACTTC. This encodes CAISDGPGQAVYF.